This T cell receptor (beta chain) was profiled in a study of technical replicates of blood from four donors. The method was immunoSEQ multiplex PCR; TCRdb's version includes in-frame clones alone and lacks a portion of them. This sample carries just over 95,000 clones, about 95% of them seen once, and the ten largest clones take approximately 0.33%. The CDR3 spans 14 residues. Trimming took off 2 bases at V and 3 bases at J, with 9 bases between the two ends. CDR1 is SEHNR and CDR2 is FQNEAQ in the germline V gene (reference sequence). The chain couples TRBV7-9 to TRBJ2-3, with D maybe TRBD1 (6 bases). The clonotype comes from a human donor in good health. Sequencing used T cells isolated from PBMCs. The CDR3 nucleotides are TGTGCCAGCAGCTTACTACAGGGAACAGATACGCAGTATTTT. Amino acids: CASSLLQGTDTQYF.